This T cell receptor (beta chain) was sequenced during a study of blood T cell repertoires in COVID-19 (dated by TCRdb to 2020 to 2022). With regard to the full study: Samples covering the acute and convalescent phases of COVID-19 were provided by collaborators in the United States, Italy and Spain. Nearly every sample came with metadata listing a de-identified subject ID, COVID-19 status, age in years and sex. Samples came from the ongoing ImmuneRACE study (first 160 participants) plus 1,254 subjects from 6 global collaborators. Deeply sampled blood TCRbeta repertoires from subjects exposed to, actively infected with, or recovered from COVID-19 were included in the dataset. The prospective study material was composed of cDNA or gDNA derived from T cells, B-cell-depleted T cells, or PBMCs. The repertoires were made available in a free public database intended to serve as a resource for research on the immune response to SARS-CoV-2. HLA class I and class II types, where available, came from metadata supplied by the sample provider rather than from assay-based typing.

Taken from the germline V gene (reference sequence), the CDR1 and CDR2 loops are MNHEY and SMNVEV. CDR3 length: 16 amino acids, cysteine to phenylalanine. Only the CDR3 DNA stays, 48 bases, in frame from base 1. The V end loses 6 bases and the J end loses 0 bases, and a stretch of 17 bases separates them. TCRbeta CDR3 regions were amplified from genomic DNA using the immunoSEQ Assay, a bias-controlled multiplex PCR. The original methods were these. Nucleated cell counts per sample were estimated from amplification of reference gene primers within the assay. To quantify the absolute abundance of each unique TCRbeta CDR3 rearrangement, sequence reads were collapsed and filtered. For each sample, productive Simpson clonality was calculated as the square root of Simpson's diversity index across productive rearrangements. Drawn from immuneACCESS, this table holds only the in-frame rearrangements with V and J called that TCRdb kept. Clones are partly lost; checked studies trace under half to an unresolved V gene and leave the rest unexplained. V and J calls and clone size are as listed in that table; D and trimming were resolved from the DNA. Here the sample has more than 95,000 clones; roughly nine tenths occur a single time. The biggest ten clones account for approximately 7.9% of the sample.

Samples from volunteer blood donors who had recovered from COVID-19 were contributed by a second Seattle source. The collaborating institutions used their own protocols to collect whole blood in K2EDTA tubes. For TCRbeta analysis, collaborators shipped samples in one of three forms: frozen whole blood, isolated PBMCs, or DNA extracted from either of those sample types. General conclusions and limits of the study: The quantity of clinical and demographic metadata differed by source and by participant and was supplied without curation.

Details on this clone: Which antigen it targets is not known. No base qualities exist here, and no much larger clone lies one base off it.

Specimen: peripheral blood. The clonotype comes from a man between 65 and 85 years old who had recovered from COVID-19. The sequence joins TRBV27 to TRBJ2-5; possibly the D gene is TRBD2, per 6 matching bases. The nucleotides read TGTGCCAGCAGAGGCTTGGGGGGAGCCTACCAAGAGACCCAGTACTTC. Translated, it gives CASRGLGGAYQETQYF.